One sample yielded the 5 T cell receptor beta chains listed below, sequenced in a study of T cell changes during pregnancy in multiple sclerosis. Libraries were prepared by immunoSEQ multiplex PCR; TCRdb keeps only in-frame clonotypes and omits some of them. Of approximately 100,000 clones in the sample, 94% are singletons; the top ten hold 0.9%. This specimen was peripheral blood, taken before pregnancy. The receptors stem from a female donor with multiple sclerosis, enrolled in a pregnancy study.

This clone was seen many times. The chain is built from TRBV2 and TRBJ2-7; 8 nucleotides align to TRBD2. The CDR3 consists of 12 residues. Trimming removed 8 bases from V and 4 bases from J; junction bases left unmatched: 4. Germline values: CDR1 SNHLY, CDR2 FYNNEI. The DNA of the CDR3 is TGTGCCAGCGGGACTAGTCGGTACGAGCAGTACTTC. Protein product: CASGTSRYEQYF.

The V gene is TRBV6-5, the J gene TRBJ1-1, with unresolved D. Looked up from germline, CDR1 is MNHEY and CDR2 is SVGAGI. The CDR3 extends over 14 amino acids. Trimming took 4 bases from V and 0 from J, leaving 9 bases between them. The CDR3 coding sequence is TGTGCCAGCAGTTTCGACACGTTGAACACTGAAGCTTTCTTT. It encodes CASSFDTLNTEAFF.

CDR3 loop: CASLIAGSGELFF. As DNA, the CDR3 is TGTGCCAGCCTAATAGCGGGATCCGGGGAGCTGTTTTTT. V is TRBV2 and J is TRBJ2-2; the match to TRBD2 covers 8 bases. CDR3 length equals 13 residues. V gave up 8 bases and J gave up 6 bases; unmatched junction bases: 5. CDR1 SNHLY and CDR2 FYNNEI come from the germline V gene.

This chain joins TRBV4-1 and TRBJ2-7, with 8 bases lining up with TRBD2. This CDR3 comprises 15 residues. V gave up 0 bases and J gave up 0 bases; unmatched junction bases: 1. CDR1 and CDR2 from the germline V gene are MGHRA and YSYEKL. In DNA form, the CDR3 reads TGCGCCAGCAGCCAAGAACTAGCGGCCTCCTACGAGCAGTACTTC. Its protein is CASSQELAASYEQYF.

The V and J genes are TRBV2 and TRBJ2-3; TRBD2 matches 7 bases. CDR1 and CDR2 from the germline V gene are SNHLY and FYNNEI. CDR3 length equals 20 residues. V shed 0 bases, J shed 0 bases, and the junction held 15 bases outside the gene matches. The CDR3 sequence is CASSEAGGRRSGTSTDTQYF. CDR3 in DNA: TGTGCCAGCAGTGAAGCGGGGGGGAGAAGGAGCGGGACTAGCACAGATACGCAGTATTTT.